The 4 T cell receptor beta chains below were found in one sample sequenced in a study of T cell changes during pregnancy in multiple sclerosis. Measured with immunoSEQ multiplex PCR; TCRdb has only the in-frame clones, and not every one. This table holds 25,000 to 35,000 clones, roughly nine tenths found once. The sequencing here drew on CD8+ T cells from peripheral blood mononuclear cells, taken in the second trimester of pregnancy. These TCRs come from a female donor with multiple sclerosis, enrolled in a pregnancy study.

The chain carries TRBV9 and TRBJ2-7; D gene unclear. The CDR3 sequence is 14 residues long. Trimming took off 0 bases at V and 7 bases at J, with 14 bases between the two ends. Germline lookup yields CDR1 SGDLS and CDR2 YYNGEE. CDR3 sequence: CASSVGAGVKEQYF. The CDR3, as DNA: TGTGCCAGCAGCGTAGGGGCTGGCGTGAAGGAGCAGTACTTC.

The CDR3 region has the DNA TGTGCCAGCAGTTCGACAGGGTTTCGTGGCTACGAGCAGTACTTC. Amino acid sequence: CASSSTGFRGYEQYF. The chain employs TRBV7-9 and TRBJ2-7, with 7 bases aligning to TRBD1. This CDR3 is 15 amino acids long. Germline CDR1 reads SEHNR; CDR2 reads FQNEAQ (reference sequence). V was clipped by 6 bases and J by 3 bases; unmatched bases: 11. Full variable domain (rest looked up from reference TRBV7-9 and TRBJ2-7): DTGVSQNPRHKITKRGQNVTFRCDPISEHNRLYWYRQTLGQGPEFLTYFQNEAQLEKSRLLSDRFSAERPKGSFSTLEIQRTEQGDSAMYLCASSSTGFRGYEQYFGPGTRLTVT.

The chain carries TRBV9 and TRBJ2-3; 11 positions match TRBD1. The CDR3 consists of 16 residues. J was trimmed by 4 bases and V by 3 bases; bases with no gene match: 7. The germline V gene encodes CDR1 SGDLS and CDR2 YYNGEE. This chain's CDR3 is CASSADRGPSADTQYF. CDR3 nucleotides: TGTGCCAGCAGCGCGGACAGGGGGCCTTCCGCAGATACGCAGTATTTT.

This clone was picked up a small number of times. The chain couples TRBV30 to TRBJ1-4; 8 nucleotides match TRBD1. The J segment lost 7 bases and the V segment lost 1 base, leaving 5 bases of the junction unmatched. The CDR3 totals 14 residues. The germline V gene encodes CDR1 GTSNPN and CDR2 SVGIG (reference sequence). CDR3 residues: CAWSGMGTGEKLFF. The CDR3, as DNA: TGTGCCTGGAGTGGAATGGGGACAGGTGAAAAACTGTTTTTT.